A single sample gave rise to the 5 T cell receptor beta chains below, sequenced in a study of memory CD4+ T cells and cytomegalovirus serostatus (dated by TCRdb to between 2018 and 2021). A FACSAria II was used to sort memory CD4+ T cells, defined as single viable CD3+CD4+CD8-CD45RO+ cells. Library prep was done by the immunoSEQ multiplex PCR assay. The table comes from immuneACCESS by way of TCRdb, which keeps in-frame sequences with V and J called. Part of the clones is missing from these tables; in studies checked, under half for an unresolved V gene and the rest for unknown reasons. Present in this sample are under 40,000 clones, 65% to 80% of which were seen just once. Around 5.2% of the sample goes to the ten largest clones. Sequenced: memory CD4+ T cells from blood. The receptors here all came from an adult in good health and CMV-seropositive.

This clone was recorded a few times. The V gene is TRBV9, the J gene TRBJ2-2; the D gene is possibly TRBD1 (8 bases). The CDR3 totals 14 residues. The V end lost 1 base, the J end lost 6 bases, and 10 bases lay between the germline ends. CDR1 SGDLS and CDR2 YYNGEE come from the germline V gene. This CDR3 is CASSVTGGAGELFF. The CDR3 nucleotides are TGTGCCAGCAGCGTAACAGGGGGGGCCGGGGAGCTGTTTTTT. Based on the CDR3 plus reference TRBV9 and TRBJ2-2, the full variable domain is DSGVTQTPKHLITATGQRVTLRCSPRSGDLSVYWYQQSLDQGLQFLIQYYNGEERAKGNILERFSAQQFPDLHSELNLSSLELGDSALYFCASSVTGGAGELFFGEGSRLTVL.

This clone was observed a few times. The V call is TRBV13, the J call TRBJ1-1; D uncertain. The V gene lost 6 bases and the J gene lost 5 bases, with 10 bases spanning the gap. This CDR3 contains 12 residues. Germline CDR1 PRHDT, CDR2 FYEKMQ (reference sequence). This CDR3 is CASSRGRTEAFF. The DNA for the CDR3 is TGTGCCAGCAGTCGCGGGAGGACTGAAGCTTTCTTT.

This clone appeared once. The chain joins TRBV4-3 to TRBJ1-6; 7 bases align to TRBD1. Germline-derived CDR1 and CDR2 are LGHNA and YSLEER. Trimming removed 1 base from V and 10 bases from J; junction bases left unmatched: 7. The CDR3 runs to 15 residues. DNA for the CDR3: TGCGCCAGCAGCCAAGCACAGGGGTCGTCCTCACCCCTCCACTTT. This translates into CASSQAQGSSSPLHF.

The chain couples TRBV5-1 to TRBJ1-6; maybe TRBD1 (6 bases). V was trimmed by 1 base and J by 7 bases, leaving 9 bases between them. The CDR3 has 14 amino acids. The germline gives CDR1 SGHRS, CDR2 YFSETQ. The CDR3 sequence: CASSLRTVNSPLHF. DNA for the CDR3: TGCGCCAGCAGCTTGAGGACAGTAAATTCACCCCTCCACTTT.

The chain is built from TRBV21-1 and TRBJ1-4; the table's D call, TRBD1, has no DNA check behind it. TRBV21-1 is recorded as a pseudogene. The CDR3 runs 14 residues. The CDR3, as DNA: TGTGCCAGCACCCCCGACAGTCCTAATGAAAAACTGTTTTTT. Its translation is CASTPDSPNEKLFF.